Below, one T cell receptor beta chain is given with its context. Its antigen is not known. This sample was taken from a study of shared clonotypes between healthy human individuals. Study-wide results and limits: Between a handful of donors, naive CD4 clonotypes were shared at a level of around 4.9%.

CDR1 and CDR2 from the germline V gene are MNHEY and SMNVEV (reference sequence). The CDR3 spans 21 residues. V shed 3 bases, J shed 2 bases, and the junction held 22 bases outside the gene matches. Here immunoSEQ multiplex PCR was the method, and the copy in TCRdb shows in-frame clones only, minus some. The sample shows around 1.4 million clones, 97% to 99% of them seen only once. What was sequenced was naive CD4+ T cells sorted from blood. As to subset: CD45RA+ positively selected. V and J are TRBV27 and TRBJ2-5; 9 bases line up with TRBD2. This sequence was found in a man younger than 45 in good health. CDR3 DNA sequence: TGTGCCAGCAGTTTTAGGGTGTTGGGGCGGGAGGGCAAGAGTGGGCAAGAGACCCAGTACTTC. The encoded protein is CASSFRVLGREGKSGQETQYF.